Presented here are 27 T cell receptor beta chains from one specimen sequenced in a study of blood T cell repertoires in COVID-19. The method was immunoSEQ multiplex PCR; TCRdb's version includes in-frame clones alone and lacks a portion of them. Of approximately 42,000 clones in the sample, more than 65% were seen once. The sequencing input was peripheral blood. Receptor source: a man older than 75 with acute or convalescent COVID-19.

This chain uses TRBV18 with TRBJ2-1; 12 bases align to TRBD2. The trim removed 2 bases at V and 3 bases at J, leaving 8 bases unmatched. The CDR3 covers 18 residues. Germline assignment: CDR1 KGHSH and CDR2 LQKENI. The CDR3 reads CASSPVRLAGVFYNEQFF. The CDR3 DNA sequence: TGTGCCAGCTCACCAGTGCGACTAGCGGGAGTGTTCTACAATGAGCAGTTCTTC.

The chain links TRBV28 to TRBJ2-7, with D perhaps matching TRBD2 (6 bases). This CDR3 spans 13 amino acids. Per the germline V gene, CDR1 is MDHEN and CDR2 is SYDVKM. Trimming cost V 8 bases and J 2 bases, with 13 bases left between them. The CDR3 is CASLAGLAYEQYF. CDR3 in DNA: TGTGCCAGCCTGGCGGGGCTAGCCTACGAGCAGTACTTC.

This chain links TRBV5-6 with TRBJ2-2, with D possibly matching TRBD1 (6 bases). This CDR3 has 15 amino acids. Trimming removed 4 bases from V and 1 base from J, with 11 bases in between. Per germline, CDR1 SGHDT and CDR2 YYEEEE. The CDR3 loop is CASSPGQWNTGELFF. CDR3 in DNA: TGTGCCAGCAGCCCTGGACAGTGGAACACCGGGGAGCTGTTTTTT.

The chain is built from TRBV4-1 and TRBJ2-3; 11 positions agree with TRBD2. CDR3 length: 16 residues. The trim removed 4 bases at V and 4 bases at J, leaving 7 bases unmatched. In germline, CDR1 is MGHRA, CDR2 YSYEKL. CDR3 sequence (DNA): TGCGCCAGCAGCCTACTAGCGGGAGTAATATCAGATACGCAGTATTTT. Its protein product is CASSLLAGVISDTQYF.

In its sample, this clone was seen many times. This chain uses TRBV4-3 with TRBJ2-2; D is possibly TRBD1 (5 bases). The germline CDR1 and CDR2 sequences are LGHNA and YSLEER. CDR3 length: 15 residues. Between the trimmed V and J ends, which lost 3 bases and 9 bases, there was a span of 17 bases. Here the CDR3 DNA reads TGCGCCAGCAGCCACTTTTGGGGCCTTTCCCGGGAGCTGTTTTTT. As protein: CASSHFWGLSRELFF.

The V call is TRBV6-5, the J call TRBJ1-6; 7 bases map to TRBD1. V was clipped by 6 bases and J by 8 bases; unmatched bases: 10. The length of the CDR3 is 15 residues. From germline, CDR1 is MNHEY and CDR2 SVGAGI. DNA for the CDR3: TGTGCCAGCAGACTGACCGGGACAGTGTATTCACCCCTCCACTTT. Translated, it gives CASRLTGTVYSPLHF.

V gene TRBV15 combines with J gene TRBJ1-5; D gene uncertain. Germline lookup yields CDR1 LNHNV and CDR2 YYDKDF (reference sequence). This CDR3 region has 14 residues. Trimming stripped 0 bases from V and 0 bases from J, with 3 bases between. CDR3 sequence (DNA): TGTGCCACCAGCAGAGACTTTAGCAATCAGCCCCAGCATTTT. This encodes CATSRDFSNQPQHF.

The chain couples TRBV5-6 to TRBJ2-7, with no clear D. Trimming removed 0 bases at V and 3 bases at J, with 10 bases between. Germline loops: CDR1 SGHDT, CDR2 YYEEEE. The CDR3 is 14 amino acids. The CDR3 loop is CASSLDIGLYEQYF. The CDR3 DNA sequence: TGTGCCAGCAGCTTGGACATTGGTCTCTACGAGCAGTACTTC. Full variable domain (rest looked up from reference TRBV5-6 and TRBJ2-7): DAGVTQSPTHLIKTRGQQVTLRCSPKSGHDTVSWYQQALGQGPQFIFQYYEEEERQRGNFPDRFSGHQFPNYSSELNVNALLLGDSALYLCASSLDIGLYEQYFGPGTRLTVT.

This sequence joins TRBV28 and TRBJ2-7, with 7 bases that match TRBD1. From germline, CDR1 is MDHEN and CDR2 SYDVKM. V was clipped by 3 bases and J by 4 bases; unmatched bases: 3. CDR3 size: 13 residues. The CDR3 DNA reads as TGTGCCAGCAGTTTCGACAGGGAATACGAGCAGTACTTC. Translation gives CASSFDREYEQYF.

The CDR3 loop is CASSDWTSVQETQYF. CDR3 sequence (DNA): TGTGCCAGCAGTGATTGGACTAGCGTACAAGAGACCCAGTACTTC. This chain links TRBV2 with TRBJ2-5, with 9 bases fitting TRBD2. V lost 3 bases and J lost 2; bases outside the gene matches: 4. CDR1 SNHLY and CDR2 FYNNEI come from the germline V gene. This CDR3 has 15 residues.

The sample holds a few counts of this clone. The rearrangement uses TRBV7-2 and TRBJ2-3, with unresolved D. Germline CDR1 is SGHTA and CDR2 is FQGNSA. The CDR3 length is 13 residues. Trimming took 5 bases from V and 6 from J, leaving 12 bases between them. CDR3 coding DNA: TGTGCCAGCAGCCTCCCCCCCAGGGATACGCAGTATTTT. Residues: CASSLPPRDTQYF.

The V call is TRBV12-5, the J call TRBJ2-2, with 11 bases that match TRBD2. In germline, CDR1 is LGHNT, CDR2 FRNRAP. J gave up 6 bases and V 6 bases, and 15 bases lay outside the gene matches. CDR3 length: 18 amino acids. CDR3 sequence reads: CASGATLLAGGVSGELFF. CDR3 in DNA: TGTGCTAGTGGGGCCACCCTTCTAGCGGGAGGTGTCTCCGGGGAGCTGTTTTTT.

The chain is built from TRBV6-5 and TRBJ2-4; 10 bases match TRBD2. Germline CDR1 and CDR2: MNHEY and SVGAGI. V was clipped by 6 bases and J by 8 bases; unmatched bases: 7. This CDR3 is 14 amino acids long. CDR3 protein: CASRNSGRNDIQYF. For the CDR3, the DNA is TGTGCCAGCAGAAATAGCGGGAGGAATGACATTCAGTACTTC.

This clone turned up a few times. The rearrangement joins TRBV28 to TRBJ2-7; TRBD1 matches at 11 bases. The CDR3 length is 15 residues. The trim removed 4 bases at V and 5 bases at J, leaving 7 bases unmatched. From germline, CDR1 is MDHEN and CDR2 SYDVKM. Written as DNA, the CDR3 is TGTGCCAGCAGTTCCGGGACAGGGGGGAGGAACGAGCAGTACTTC. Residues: CASSSGTGGRNEQYF.

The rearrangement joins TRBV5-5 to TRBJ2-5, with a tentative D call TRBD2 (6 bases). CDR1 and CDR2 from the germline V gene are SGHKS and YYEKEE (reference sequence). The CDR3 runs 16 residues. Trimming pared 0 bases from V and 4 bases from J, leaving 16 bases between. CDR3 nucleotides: TGTGCCAGCAGCTTGGCTGGCGGGGTGGGAGGAGAGACCCAGTACTTC. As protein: CASSLAGGVGGETQYF.

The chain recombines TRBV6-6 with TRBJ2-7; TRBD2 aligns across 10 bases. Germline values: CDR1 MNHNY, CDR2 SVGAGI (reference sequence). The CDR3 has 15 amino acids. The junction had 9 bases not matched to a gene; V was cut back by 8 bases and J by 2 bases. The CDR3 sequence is CASCSNSGGTYEQYF. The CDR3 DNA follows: TGTGCCAGCTGCTCAAATAGCGGGGGGACCTACGAGCAGTACTTC.

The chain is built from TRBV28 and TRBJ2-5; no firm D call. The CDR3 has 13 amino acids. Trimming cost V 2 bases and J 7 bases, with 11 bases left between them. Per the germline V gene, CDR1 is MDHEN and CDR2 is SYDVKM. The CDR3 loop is CASSLGTPVTQYF. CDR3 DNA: TGTGCCAGCAGTTTAGGCACCCCTGTGACCCAGTACTTC.

CDR3: CAGQRRPADTQYF. CDR3 DNA: TGTGCAGGGCAGCGGCGTCCCGCAGATACGCAGTATTTT. This chain connects TRBV7-2 to TRBJ2-3; D possibly corresponds to TRBD2 (5 bases). The CDR3 spans 13 residues. Germline CDR1 SGHTA, CDR2 FQGNSA.

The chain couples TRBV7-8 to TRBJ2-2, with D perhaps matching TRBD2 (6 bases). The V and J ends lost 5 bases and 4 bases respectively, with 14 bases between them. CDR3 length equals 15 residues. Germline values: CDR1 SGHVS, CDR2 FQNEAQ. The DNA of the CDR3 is TGTGCCAGCAGCCTACGATCCGGGAGCACCGGGGAGCTGTTTTTT. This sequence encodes CASSLRSGSTGELFF.

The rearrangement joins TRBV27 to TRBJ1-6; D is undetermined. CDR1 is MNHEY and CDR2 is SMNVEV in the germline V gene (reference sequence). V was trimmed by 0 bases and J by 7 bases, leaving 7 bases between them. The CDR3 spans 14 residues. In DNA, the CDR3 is TGTGCCAGCAGTTTATCGACTCGGAATTCACCCCTCCACTTT. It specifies CASSLSTRNSPLHF.

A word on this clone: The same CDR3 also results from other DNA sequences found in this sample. Written as DNA, the CDR3 is TGCGCCAGCAGCTTGGGCGGGAGCTCCTACGAGCAGTACTTC. Its protein product is CASSLGGSSYEQYF. V is TRBV5-1 and J is TRBJ2-7, with TRBD2 matching over 7 bases. Germline loops: CDR1 SGHRS, CDR2 YFSETQ. The CDR3 has 14 amino acids. V trimming: 0 bases; J trimming: 0 bases; junction bases outside the gene matches: 0.

CDR3 amino acids: CASSSPGGELFF. The CDR3 nucleotides are TGTGCCAGCAGTTCCCCGGGCGGGGAGCTGTTTTTT. The chain uses TRBV6-1 and TRBJ2-2; D gene ambiguous. Trimming took off 5 bases at V and 7 bases at J, with 8 bases between the two ends. The length of the CDR3 is 12 residues. CDR1 MNHNS and CDR2 SASEGT come from the germline V gene.

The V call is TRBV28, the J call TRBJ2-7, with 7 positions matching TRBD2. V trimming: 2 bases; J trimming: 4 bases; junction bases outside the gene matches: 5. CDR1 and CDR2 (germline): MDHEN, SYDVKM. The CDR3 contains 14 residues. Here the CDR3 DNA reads TGTGCCAGCAGTTTAGGCGGGAGATCTTACGAGCAGTACTTC. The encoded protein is CASSLGGRSYEQYF.

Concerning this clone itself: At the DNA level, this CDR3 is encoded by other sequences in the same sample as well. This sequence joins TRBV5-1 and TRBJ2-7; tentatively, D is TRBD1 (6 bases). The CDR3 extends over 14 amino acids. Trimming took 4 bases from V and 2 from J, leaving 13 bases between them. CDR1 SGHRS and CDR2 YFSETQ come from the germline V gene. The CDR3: CASSLTGLTYEQYF. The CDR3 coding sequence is TGCGCCAGCAGCCTGACAGGCCTTACCTACGAGCAGTACTTC.

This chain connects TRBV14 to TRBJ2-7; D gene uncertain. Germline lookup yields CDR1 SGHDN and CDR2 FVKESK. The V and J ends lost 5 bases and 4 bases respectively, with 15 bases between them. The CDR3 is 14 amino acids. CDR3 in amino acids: CASSNTEWAYEQYF. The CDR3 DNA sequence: TGTGCCAGCAGCAATACAGAATGGGCTTACGAGCAGTACTTC.

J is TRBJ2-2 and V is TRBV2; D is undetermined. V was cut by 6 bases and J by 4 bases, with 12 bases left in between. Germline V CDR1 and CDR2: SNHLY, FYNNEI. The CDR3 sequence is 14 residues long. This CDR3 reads CASRPLSSTGELFF. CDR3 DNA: TGTGCCAGCAGGCCCCTAAGTTCCACCGGGGAGCTGTTTTTT.

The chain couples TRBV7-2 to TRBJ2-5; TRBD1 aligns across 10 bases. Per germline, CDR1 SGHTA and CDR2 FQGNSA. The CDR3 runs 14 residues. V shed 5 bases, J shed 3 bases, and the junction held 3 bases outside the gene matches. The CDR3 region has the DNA TGTGCCAGCAGCCCAGGGACAGGGGAAGAGACCCAGTACTTC. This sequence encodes CASSPGTGEETQYF. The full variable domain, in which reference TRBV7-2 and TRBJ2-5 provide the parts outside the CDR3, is GAGVSQSPSNKVTEKGKDVELRCDPISGHTALYWYRQSLGQGLEFLIYFQGNSAPDKSGLPSDRFSAERTGGSVSTLTIQRTQQEDSAVYLCASSPGTGEETQYFGPGTRLLVL.